The T cell receptor beta chain described here comes from a study of esophageal squamous cell carcinoma under preoperative chemotherapy (dated by TCRdb to between 2018 and 2020). Concerning the study at large: Both tumor-infiltrating lymphocytes and peripheral blood T cells had their TCR repertoires profiled in the study. Repertoires from samples obtained before paclitaxel-nedaplatin therapy were compared with repertoires from samples obtained after paclitaxel-nedaplatin therapy. The study examined the effect of paclitaxel-nedaplatin chemotherapy on T-cell receptor repertoires in patients with esophageal squamous cell carcinoma. About 5 patients with primary esophageal squamous cell carcinoma were included in the cohort.

A note on this clonotype: It lacks a known antigen. Base qualities were left out, and no much larger clone turns up one base away.

General conclusions and limits of the study: After chemotherapy, TCR diversity rose significantly in peripheral T cells, but this increase was not seen in tumor-infiltrating lymphocytes. The cohort was small, with only a handful of patients with esophageal squamous cell carcinoma analyzed. Paclitaxel-nedaplatin therapy induced immediate and substantial clonotype frequency changes, with contraction more likely among abundant clones than amplification. Rather than arising solely from local clonal changes, post-treatment tumor-infiltrating lymphocytes appeared to come partly from peripheral T cells that migrated into the tumor.

The library was built by means of PCR. The run used a HiSeq X Ten. TCR repertoires were characterized by high-throughput sequencing. TCRdb applied fastp at Q25 and MiXCR to the public reads, then kept only in-frame beta chains. CDR3 protein sequences are deduplicated, and each keeps its most common genes and DNA. The sample has about 32,000 distinct CDR3 sequences on record, 52% of them singletons. Of the sample, roughly 23% falls within the top ten clones. The label giving this sample's time point can be read as: after preoperative PTX-NDP chemotherapy. Paclitaxel-nedaplatin was administered to patients as preoperative chemotherapy before surgery. V and J are truncated by 4 bases and 3 bases respectively, leaving an intervening sequence of 19 bases. The germline V gene sets CDR1 to MNHEY and CDR2 to SVGAGI. The CDR3 contains 17 residues, cysteine and phenylalanine counted. Just CDR3 DNA is preserved here, 51 bases in frame from base 1.

Specimen collection occurred from a patient given preoperative chemotherapy. This clonotype was sampled from a human donor with esophageal squamous cell carcinoma. The donor label of this sample is uncertain. The sequence is built from TRBV6-5 and TRBJ2-1; the D gene identity is not certain. The DNA sequence reads TGTGCCAGCAGTTCCTATAGGAAACCACCTATCTACAATGAGCAGTTCTTC. This is translated as CASSSYRKPPIYNEQFF.